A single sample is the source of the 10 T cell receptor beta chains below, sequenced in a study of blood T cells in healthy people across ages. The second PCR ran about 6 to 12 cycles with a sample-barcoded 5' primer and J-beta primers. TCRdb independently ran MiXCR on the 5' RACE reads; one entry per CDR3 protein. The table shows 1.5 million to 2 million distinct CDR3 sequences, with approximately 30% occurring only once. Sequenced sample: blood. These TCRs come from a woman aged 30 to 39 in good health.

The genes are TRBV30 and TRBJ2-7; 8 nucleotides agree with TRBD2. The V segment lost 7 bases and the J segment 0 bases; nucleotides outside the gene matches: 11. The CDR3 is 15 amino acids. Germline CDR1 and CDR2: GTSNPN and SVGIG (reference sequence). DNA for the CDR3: TGTGCCTCCGTTCGGGGGGGAGACTTCTCCTACGAGCAGTACTTC. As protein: CASVRGGDFSYEQYF.

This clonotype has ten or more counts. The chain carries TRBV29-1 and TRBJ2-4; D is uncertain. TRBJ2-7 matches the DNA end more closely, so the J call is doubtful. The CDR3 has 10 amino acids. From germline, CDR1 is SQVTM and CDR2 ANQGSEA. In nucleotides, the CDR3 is TGCAGCGTTGGGACGAACGAGCAGTACTTC. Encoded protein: CSVGTNEQYF.

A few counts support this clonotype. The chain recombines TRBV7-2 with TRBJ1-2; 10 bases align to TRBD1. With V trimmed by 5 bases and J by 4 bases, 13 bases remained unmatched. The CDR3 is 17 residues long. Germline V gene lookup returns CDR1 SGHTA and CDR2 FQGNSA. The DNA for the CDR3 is TGTGCCAGCAGCCAACGTCGGGACAGGGGACTACTCTATGGCTACACCTTC. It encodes CASSQRRDRGLLYGYTF.

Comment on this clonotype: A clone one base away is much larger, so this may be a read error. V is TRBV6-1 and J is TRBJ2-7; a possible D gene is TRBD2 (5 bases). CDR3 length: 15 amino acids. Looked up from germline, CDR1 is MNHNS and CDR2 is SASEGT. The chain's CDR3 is CASSEAGAGSYKQYF. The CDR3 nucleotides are TGTGCCAGCAGTGAAGCGGGAGCAGGCTCCTACAAGCAGTACTTC.

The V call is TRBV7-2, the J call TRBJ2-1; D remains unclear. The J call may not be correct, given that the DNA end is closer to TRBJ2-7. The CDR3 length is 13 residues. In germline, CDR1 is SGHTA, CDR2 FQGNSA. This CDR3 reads CASSFLPYNEQYF. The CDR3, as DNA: TGTGCCAGCAGCTTTTTACCTTACAATGAGCAGTACTTC.

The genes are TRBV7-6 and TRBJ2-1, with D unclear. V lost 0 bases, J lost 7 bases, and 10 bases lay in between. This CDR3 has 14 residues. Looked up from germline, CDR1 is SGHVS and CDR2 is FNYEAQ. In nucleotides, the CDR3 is TGTGCCAGCAGCTTAGCGGCTAGAGGTAATGAGCAGTTCTTC. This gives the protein CASSLAARGNEQFF.

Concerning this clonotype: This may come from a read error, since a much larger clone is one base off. CDR3 sequence reads: CASSLGNSYGQYF. In nucleotides, the CDR3 is TGTGCCAGCAGTTTGGGCAACTCCTACGGGCAGTACTTC. The chain couples TRBV12-3 or TRBV12-4 to TRBJ2-7; D gene ambiguous. The CDR3 length is 13 residues.

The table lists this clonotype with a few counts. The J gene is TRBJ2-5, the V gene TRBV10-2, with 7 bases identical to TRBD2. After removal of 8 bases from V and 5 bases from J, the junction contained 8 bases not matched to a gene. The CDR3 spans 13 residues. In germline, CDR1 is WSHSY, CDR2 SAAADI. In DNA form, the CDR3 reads TGCGCCAGCGGACTAGGAGGCTTGGAGACCCAGTACTTC. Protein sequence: CASGLGGLETQYF.

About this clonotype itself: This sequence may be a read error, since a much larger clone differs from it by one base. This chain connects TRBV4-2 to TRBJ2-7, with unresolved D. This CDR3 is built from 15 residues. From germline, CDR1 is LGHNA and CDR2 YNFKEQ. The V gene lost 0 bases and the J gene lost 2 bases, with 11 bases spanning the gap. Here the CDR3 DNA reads TGTGCCAGCAGCCAAGACGGCCAGCAGACCTACGAGCAGTACTTC. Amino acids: CASSQDGQQTYEQYF.

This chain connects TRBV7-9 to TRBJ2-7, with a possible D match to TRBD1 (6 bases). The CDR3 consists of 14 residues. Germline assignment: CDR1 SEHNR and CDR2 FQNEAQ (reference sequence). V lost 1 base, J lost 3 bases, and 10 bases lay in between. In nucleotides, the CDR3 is TGTGCCAGCAGCTTAGTTGGGGGCGACTACGAGCAGTACTTC. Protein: CASSLVGGDYEQYF.